This T cell receptor beta chain was sequenced during a study of glioma-infiltrating T cells after dendritic cell vaccination. Study overall: Samples are from glioblastoma patients in Phase I and II dendritic cell vaccine trials. Dendritic cell vaccine was injected intradermally three times, biweekly.

Study-level points and caveats: Higher pretreatment TIL content predicted longer progression-free time and survival. Higher TCR clonality did not directly relate to longer survival.

The germline V gene encodes CDR1 SGHRS and CDR2 YFSETQ. CDR3 length equals 13 residues. V was cut by 0 bases and J by 7 bases, with 10 bases left in between. Clones were read by immunoSEQ multiplex PCR, and TCRdb kept only the in-frame ones, dropping some. The sample shows 100,000 or so clones, 90% of them seen only once. Time point reported: after dendritic cell vaccination, including at tumor progression/relapse. Concerning this clone itself: Its target is not known.

The receptor was derived from a human donor with glioblastoma. The chain has TRBV5-1 and TRBJ1-2, with D tentatively TRBD1 (6 bases). Sequencing used blood, obtained after dendritic cell vaccination. The chain's CDR3 is CASSLDRAAGYTF. For the CDR3, the DNA is TGCGCCAGCAGCTTGGACAGGGCCGCTGGCTACACCTTC.